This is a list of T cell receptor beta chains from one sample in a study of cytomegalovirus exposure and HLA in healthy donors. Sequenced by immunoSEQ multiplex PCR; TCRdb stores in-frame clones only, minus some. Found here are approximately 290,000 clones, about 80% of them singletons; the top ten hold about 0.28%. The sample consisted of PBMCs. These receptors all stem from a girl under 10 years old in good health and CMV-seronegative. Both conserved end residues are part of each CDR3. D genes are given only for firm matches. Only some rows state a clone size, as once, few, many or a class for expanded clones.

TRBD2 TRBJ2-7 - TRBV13 CASSFSGGRNEQYF TGTGCCAGCAGCTTCAGCGGGGGACGGAACGAGCAGTACTTC
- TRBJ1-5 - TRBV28 CASSLTGRQPQHF TGTGCCAGCAGTTTGACGGGGAGGCAGCCCCAGCATTTT
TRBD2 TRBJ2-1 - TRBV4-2 CASSQVSLAGVYTEQFF TGTGCCAGCAGCCAAGTGAGCCTAGCGGGCGTATACACTGAGCAGTTCTTC
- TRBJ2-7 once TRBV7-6 CASSLEVGQTYEQYF TGTGCCAGCAGCTTAGAGGTTGGGCAGACCTACGAGCAGTACTTC
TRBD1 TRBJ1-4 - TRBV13 CATGQGSQKLFF TGTGCCACGGGACAGGGGAGTCAAAAACTGTTTTTT
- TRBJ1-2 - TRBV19 CASSIASSRGSYGYTF TGTGCCAGTAGTATAGCTTCTTCCAGGGGCTCCTATGGCTACACCTTC
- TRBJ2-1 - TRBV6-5 CASSYGYRGYEQFF TGTGCCAGCAGTTACGGCTACCGAGGCTATGAGCAGTTCTTC
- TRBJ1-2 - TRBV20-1 CSASPGYGYTF TGCAGTGCTAGTCCGGGCTATGGCTACACCTTC
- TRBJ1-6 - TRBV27 CASTGGGNSPLHF TGTGCCAGCACTGGGGGGGGGAATTCACCCCTCCACTTT
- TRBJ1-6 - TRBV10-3 CAIRWGQTYNSPLHF TGTGCCATCAGATGGGGGCAGACCTATAATTCACCCCTCCACTTT
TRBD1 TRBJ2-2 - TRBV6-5 CASSYRQGAAGELFF TGTGCCAGCAGTTATCGGCAGGGGGCGGCCGGGGAGCTGTTTTTT
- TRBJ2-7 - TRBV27 CASSSKKGSYEQYF TGTGCCAGCAGTTCTAAAAAGGGGTCCTACGAGCAGTACTTC
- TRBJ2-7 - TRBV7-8 CASNPGVRIHEQYF TGTGCCAGCAACCCCGGGGTCCGGATCCACGAGCAGTACTTC
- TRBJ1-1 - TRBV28 CASRRGVNTEAFF TGTGCCAGCAGGCGGGGGGTGAACACTGAAGCTTTCTTT
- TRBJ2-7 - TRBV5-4 CASSSGGYEQYF TGTGCCAGCTCCTCCGGGGGATACGAGCAGTACTTC
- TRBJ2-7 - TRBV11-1 CASSLALQGYEQYF TGTGCCAGCAGCTTAGCGCTACAGGGCTACGAGCAGTACTTC